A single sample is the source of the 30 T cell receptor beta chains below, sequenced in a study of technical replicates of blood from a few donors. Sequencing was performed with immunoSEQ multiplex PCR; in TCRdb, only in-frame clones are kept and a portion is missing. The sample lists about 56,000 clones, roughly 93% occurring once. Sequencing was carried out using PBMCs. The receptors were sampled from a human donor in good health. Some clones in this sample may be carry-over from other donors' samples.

DNA for the CDR3: TGTGCCAGCAGCTCTCTTAGCGGGAGGGCCGCAGATACGCAGTATTTT. It yields the protein CASSSLSGRAADTQYF. This sequence joins TRBV7-9 and TRBJ2-3, with TRBD2 identical over 11 bases. The germline V gene has CDR1 SEHNR and CDR2 FQNEAQ (reference sequence). Trimming cost V 4 bases and J 4 bases; bases outside gene matches: 7. The CDR3 is 16 amino acids.

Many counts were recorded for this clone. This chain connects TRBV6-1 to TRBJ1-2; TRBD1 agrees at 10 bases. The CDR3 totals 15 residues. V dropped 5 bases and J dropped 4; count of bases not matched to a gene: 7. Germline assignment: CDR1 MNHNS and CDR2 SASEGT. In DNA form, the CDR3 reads TGTGCCAGCAGTTCCTTGGGGACAGGGGCCTATGGCTACACCTTC. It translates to CASSSLGTGAYGYTF.

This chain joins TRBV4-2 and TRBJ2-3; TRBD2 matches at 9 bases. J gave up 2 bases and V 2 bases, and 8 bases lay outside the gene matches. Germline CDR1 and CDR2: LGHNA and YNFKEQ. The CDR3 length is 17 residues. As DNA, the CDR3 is TGTGCCAGCAGCCAACTAACTCTAGCGGGGTCCACAGATACGCAGTATTTT. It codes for CASSQLTLAGSTDTQYF.

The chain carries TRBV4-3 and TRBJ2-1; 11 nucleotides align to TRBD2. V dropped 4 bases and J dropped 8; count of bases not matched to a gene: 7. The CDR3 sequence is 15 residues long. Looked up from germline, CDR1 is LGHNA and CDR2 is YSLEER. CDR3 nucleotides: TGCGCCAGCAGCCCTCGACTAGCGGGGATGGATGAGCAGTTCTTC. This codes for CASSPRLAGMDEQFF.

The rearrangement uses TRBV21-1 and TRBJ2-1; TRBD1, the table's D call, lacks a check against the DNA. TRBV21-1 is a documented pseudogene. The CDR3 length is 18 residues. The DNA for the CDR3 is TGTGCCAGCAGCAAGTTTGTCCCAGGGCTAGGGTATCCCAATGAGCAGTTCTTC. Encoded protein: CASSKFVPGLGYPNEQFF.

This CDR3 is CAWSQWEVNTGELFF. CDR3 nucleotide sequence: TGTGCCTGGAGTCAGTGGGAGGTCAACACCGGGGAGCTGTTTTTT. The V gene is TRBV30, the J gene TRBJ2-2, with a possible D match to TRBD2 (6 bases). The CDR3 consists of 15 residues. CDR1 GTSNPN and CDR2 SVGIG come from the germline V gene (reference sequence). V gave up 2 bases and J gave up 2 bases, with 12 bases separating them.

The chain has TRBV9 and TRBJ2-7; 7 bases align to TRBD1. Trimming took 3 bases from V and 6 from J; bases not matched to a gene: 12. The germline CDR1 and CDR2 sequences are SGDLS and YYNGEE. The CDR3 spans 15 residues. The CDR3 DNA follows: TGTGCCAGCAGCGAGGGGGCCGGGACAGTAACCGAGCAGTACTTC. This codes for CASSEGAGTVTEQYF.

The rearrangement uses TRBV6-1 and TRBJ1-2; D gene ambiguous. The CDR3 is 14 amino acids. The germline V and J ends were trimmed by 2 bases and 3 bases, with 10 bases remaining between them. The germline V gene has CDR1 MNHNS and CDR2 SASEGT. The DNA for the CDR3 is TGTGCCAGCAGTGAAATGGGAGGTGACTATGGCTACACCTTC. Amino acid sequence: CASSEMGGDYGYTF.

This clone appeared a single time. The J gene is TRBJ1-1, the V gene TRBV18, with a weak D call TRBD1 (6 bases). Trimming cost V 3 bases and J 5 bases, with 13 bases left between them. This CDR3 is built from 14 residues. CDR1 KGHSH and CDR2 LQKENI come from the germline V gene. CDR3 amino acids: CASSPYREGTEAFF. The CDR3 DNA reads TGTGCCAGCTCACCGTACAGGGAGGGGACTGAAGCTTTCTTT.

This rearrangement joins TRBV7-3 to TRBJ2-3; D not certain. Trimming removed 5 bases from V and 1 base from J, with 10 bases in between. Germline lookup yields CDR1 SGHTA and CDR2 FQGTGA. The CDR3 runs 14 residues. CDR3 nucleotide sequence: TGTGCCAGCAGCCGCTCCGCGGGCACAGATACGCAGTATTTT. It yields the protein CASSRSAGTDTQYF.

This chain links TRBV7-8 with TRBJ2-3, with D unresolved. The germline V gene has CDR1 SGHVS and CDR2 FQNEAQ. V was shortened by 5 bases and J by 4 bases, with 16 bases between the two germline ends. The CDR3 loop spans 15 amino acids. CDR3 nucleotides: TGTGCCAGCAGCCTAAGGAGAGTCGAAGCAGATACGCAGTATTTT. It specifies CASSLRRVEADTQYF.

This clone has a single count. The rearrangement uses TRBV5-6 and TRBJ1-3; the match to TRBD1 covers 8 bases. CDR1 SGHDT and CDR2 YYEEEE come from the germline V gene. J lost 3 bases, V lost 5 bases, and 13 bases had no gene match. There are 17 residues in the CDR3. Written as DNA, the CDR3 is TGTGCCAGCAGGAAAGAGGGCGCAGGGGGCTTTGGAAACACCATATATTTT. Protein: CASRKEGAGGFGNTIYF.

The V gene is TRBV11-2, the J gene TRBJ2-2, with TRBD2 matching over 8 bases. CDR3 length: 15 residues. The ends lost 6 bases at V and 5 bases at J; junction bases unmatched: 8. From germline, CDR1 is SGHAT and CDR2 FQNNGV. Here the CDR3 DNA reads TGTGCCAGCAGGCCGGGGGGGAGTTTAACCGGGGAGCTGTTTTTT. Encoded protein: CASRPGGSLTGELFF.

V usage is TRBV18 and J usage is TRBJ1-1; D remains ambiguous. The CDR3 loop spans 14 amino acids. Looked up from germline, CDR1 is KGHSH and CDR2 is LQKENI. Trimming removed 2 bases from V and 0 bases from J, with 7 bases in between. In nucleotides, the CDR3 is TGTGCCAGCTCACCATACGACATGAACACTGAAGCTTTCTTT. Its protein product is CASSPYDMNTEAFF.

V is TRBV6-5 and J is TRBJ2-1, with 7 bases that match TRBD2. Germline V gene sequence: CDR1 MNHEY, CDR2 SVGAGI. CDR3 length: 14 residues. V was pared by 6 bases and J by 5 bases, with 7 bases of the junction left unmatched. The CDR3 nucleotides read TGTGCCAGCAGGGAATCACTAGCGAACAATGAGCAGTTCTTC. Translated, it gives CASRESLANNEQFF.

CDR3 residues: CASSTHFSNQPQHF. As DNA, the CDR3 is TGTGCCAGCAGTACTCATTTTAGCAATCAGCCCCAGCATTTT. The chain is built from TRBV6-1 and TRBJ1-5; D not certain. This CDR3 has 14 amino acids. The V end was cut by 5 bases, the J end by 0 bases, with 8 bases between. Germline V CDR1 and CDR2: MNHNS, SASEGT.

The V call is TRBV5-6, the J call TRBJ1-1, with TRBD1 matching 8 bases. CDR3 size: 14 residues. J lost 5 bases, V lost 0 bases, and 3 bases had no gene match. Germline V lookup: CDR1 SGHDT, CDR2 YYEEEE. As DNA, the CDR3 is TGTGCCAGCAGCTTGGACAGGGGGGGTACTGAAGCTTTCTTT. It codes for CASSLDRGGTEAFF.

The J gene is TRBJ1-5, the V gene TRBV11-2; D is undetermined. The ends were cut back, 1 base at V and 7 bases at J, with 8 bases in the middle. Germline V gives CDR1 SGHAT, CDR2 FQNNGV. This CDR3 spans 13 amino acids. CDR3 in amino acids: CASSLGSGQPQHF. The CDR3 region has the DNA TGTGCCAGCAGCTTAGGGTCAGGACAGCCCCAGCATTTT.

The DNA of the CDR3 is TGTGCCAGCAGCCCCCGGGGGGATCGAGACAATGAGCAGTTCTTC. Translation gives CASSPRGDRDNEQFF. This chain connects TRBV9 to TRBJ2-1, with 7 bases that match TRBD2. The CDR3 spans 15 residues. Germline V CDR1 and CDR2: SGDLS, YYNGEE. Losses at the gene ends were 4 bases for V and 5 bases for J; bases not matched to a gene: 9.

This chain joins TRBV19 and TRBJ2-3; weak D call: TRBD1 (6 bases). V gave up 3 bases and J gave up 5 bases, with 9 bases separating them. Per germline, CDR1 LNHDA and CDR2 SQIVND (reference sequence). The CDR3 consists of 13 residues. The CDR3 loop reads CASSIQGIDTQYF. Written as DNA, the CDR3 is TGTGCCAGTAGTATTCAGGGGATAGATACGCAGTATTTT.

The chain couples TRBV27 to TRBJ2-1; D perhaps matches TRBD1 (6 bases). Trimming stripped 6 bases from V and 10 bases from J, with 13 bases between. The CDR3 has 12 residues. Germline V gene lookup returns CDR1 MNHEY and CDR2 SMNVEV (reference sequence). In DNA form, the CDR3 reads TGTGCCAGCAGCCTCGACAGGCGCGAGCAGTTCTTC. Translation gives CASSLDRREQFF.

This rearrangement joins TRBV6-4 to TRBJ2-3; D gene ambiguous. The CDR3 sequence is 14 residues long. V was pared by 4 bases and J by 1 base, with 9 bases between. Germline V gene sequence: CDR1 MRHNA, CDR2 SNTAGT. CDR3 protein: CASSVQYGTDTQYF. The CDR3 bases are TGTGCCAGCAGTGTGCAGTATGGCACAGATACGCAGTATTTT.

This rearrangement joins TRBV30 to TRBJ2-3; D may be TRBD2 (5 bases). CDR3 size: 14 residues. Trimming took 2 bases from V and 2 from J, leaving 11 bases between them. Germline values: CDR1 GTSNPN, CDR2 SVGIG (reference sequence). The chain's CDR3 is CAWSKGLTTDTQYF. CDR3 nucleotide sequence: TGTGCCTGGAGTAAAGGACTCACCACAGATACGCAGTATTTT.

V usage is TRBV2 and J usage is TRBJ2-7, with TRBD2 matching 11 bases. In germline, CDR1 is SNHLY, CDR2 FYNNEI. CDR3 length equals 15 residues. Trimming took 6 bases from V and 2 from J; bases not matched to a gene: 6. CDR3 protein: CASRLGTSGTYEQYF. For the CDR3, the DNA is TGTGCCAGCAGACTCGGGACTAGCGGAACCTACGAGCAGTACTTC.

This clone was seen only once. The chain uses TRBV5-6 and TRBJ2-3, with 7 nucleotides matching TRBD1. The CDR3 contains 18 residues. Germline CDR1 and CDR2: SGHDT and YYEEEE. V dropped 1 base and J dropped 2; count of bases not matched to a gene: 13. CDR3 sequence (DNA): TGTGCCAGCAGCTTGACCACCCAGACAGGGATACTCACAGATACGCAGTATTTT. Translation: CASSLTTQTGILTDTQYF.

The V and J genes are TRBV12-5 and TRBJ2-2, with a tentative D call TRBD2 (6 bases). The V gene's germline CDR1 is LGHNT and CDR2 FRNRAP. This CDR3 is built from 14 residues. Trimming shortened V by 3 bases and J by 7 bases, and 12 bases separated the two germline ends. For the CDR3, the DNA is TGTGCTAGTGGTTTTAGTATGGGGGGCGGGGAGCTGTTTTTT. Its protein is CASGFSMGGGELFF.

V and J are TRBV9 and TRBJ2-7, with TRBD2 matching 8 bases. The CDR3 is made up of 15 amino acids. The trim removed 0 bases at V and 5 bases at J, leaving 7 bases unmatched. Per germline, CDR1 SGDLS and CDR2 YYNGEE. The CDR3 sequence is CASSVAGGLVHEQYF. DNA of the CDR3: TGTGCCAGCAGCGTAGCGGGAGGGCTTGTCCACGAGCAGTACTTC. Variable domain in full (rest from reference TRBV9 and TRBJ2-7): DSGVTQTPKHLITATGQRVTLRCSPRSGDLSVYWYQQSLDQGLQFLIQYYNGEERAKGNILERFSAQQFPDLHSELNLSSLELGDSALYFCASSVAGGLVHEQYFGPGTRLTVT.

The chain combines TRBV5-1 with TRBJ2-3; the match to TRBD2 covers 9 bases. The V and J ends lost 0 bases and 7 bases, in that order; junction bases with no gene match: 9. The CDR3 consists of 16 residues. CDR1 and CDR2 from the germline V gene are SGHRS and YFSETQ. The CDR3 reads CASSLDGGGAANTQYF. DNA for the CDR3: TGCGCCAGCAGCTTGGATGGCGGGGGGGCCGCGAATACGCAGTATTTT. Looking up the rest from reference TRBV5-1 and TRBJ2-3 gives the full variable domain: KAGVTQTPRYLIKTRGQQVTLSCSPISGHRSVSWYQQTPGQGLQFLFEYFSETQRNKGNFPGRFSGRQFSNSRSEMNVSTLELGDSALYLCASSLDGGGAANTQYFGPGTRLTVL.

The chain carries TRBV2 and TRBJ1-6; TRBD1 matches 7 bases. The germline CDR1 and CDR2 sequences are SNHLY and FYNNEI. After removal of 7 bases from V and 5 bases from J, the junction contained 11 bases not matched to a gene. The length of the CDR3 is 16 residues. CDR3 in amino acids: CASNVQGVSNNSPLHF. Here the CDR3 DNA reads TGTGCCAGCAACGTTCAGGGGGTTAGTAATAATTCACCCCTCCACTTT.

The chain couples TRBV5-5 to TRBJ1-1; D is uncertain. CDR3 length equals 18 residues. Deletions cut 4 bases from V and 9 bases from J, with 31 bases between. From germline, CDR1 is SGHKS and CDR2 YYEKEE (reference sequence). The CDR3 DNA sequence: TGTGCCAGCAGCCGGAGGAACTACTTAGACGCACCTCCCGATAAAGCTTTCTTT. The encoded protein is CASSRRNYLDAPPDKAFF.